These 27 T cell receptor beta chains came from one sample sequenced in a study of blood T cell repertoires in COVID-19. TCRdb's table, derived via immunoSEQ multiplex PCR, lists solely in-frame clones and lacks some. The profile shows about 280,000 clones, almost 85% of them singletons. The sample comprised peripheral blood. All receptors come from a man aged 50-60 years with active or convalescent COVID-19.

The CDR3 nucleotides are TGTGCCAGCAGCTTAGGTGGGACGGGAGCCTACGAGCAGTACTTC. This codes for CASSLGGTGAYEQYF. The gene calls are TRBV7-2 and TRBJ2-7; the D gene is possibly TRBD2 (6 bases). Between the trimmed V and J ends, which lost 1 base and 2 bases, there was a span of 12 bases. Per germline, CDR1 SGHTA and CDR2 FQGNSA. The CDR3 is 15 residues long.

The V and J genes are TRBV4-2 and TRBJ2-7; 7 bases match TRBD2. V lost 0 bases to trimming and J lost 7 bases; unmatched junction nucleotides: 12. The CDR3 is made up of 16 amino acids. Germline assignment: CDR1 LGHNA and CDR2 YNFKEQ. CDR3 residues: CASSQESRAGVGEQYF. The CDR3 DNA sequence: TGTGCCAGCAGCCAAGAGTCGCGGGCGGGAGTGGGAGAGCAGTACTTC.

For the CDR3, the DNA is TGCAGCGTTCGGGGGGAGGGAAACACCATATATTTT. It codes for CSVRGEGNTIYF. The V and J genes are TRBV29-1 and TRBJ1-3, with D tentatively TRBD1 (5 bases). V dropped 5 bases and J dropped 4 bases, with 9 bases sitting between them. The germline CDR1 and CDR2 sequences are SQVTM and ANQGSEA. The CDR3 length is 12 residues.

V and J are TRBV25-1 and TRBJ2-7, with D uncertain. The germline V gene has CDR1 MGHDK and CDR2 SYGVNS. Trimming pared 4 bases from V and 1 base from J, leaving 8 bases between. This CDR3 has 13 amino acids. The CDR3 loop is CASSGASSYEQYF. The CDR3 nucleotides read TGTGCCAGCAGTGGTGCCAGTTCCTACGAGCAGTACTTC.

The chain joins TRBV30 to TRBJ1-1; D remains unclear. Deletions cut 3 bases from V and 0 bases from J, with 11 bases between. Per germline, CDR1 GTSNPN and CDR2 SVGIG (reference sequence). The CDR3 sequence is 14 residues long. The chain's CDR3 is CAWSYIDMNTEAFF. The CDR3 DNA sequence: TGTGCCTGGAGCTATATAGATATGAACACTGAAGCTTTCTTT.

The chain combines TRBV6-2 or TRBV6-3 with TRBJ2-3; possible D gene TRBD2, 6 bases. Germline V CDR1 and CDR2: MNHEY, SVGEGT. V was clipped by 2 bases and J by 3 bases, with 12 bases between them. CDR3 length: 15 residues. The CDR3 region is CASSYRPGTTDTQYF. The CDR3 nucleotides read TGTGCCAGCAGTTACAGGCCAGGGACTACAGATACGCAGTATTTT.

The V gene is TRBV5-1, the J gene TRBJ2-2; D is unresolved. Germline V CDR1 and CDR2: SGHRS, YFSETQ. The CDR3 is 14 amino acids. Deletions cut 1 base from V and 7 bases from J, with 11 bases between. The CDR3 coding sequence is TGCGCCAGCAGCTTGAGCCCGGCGGTCGGGGAGCTGTTTTTT. Translated: CASSLSPAVGELFF.

This clone was observed a single time. The J gene is TRBJ1-2, the V gene TRBV9; perhaps TRBD1 as D (6 bases). V lost 8 bases to trimming and J lost 4 bases, with 15 bases between them. From germline, CDR1 is SGDLS and CDR2 YYNGEE. The CDR3 is 13 amino acids. CDR3 region: CASSTGKGYGYTF. The CDR3 nucleotides read TGTGCCAGTAGCACAGGGAAGGGCTATGGCTACACCTTC.

The chain couples TRBV19 to TRBJ1-1; D possibly corresponds to TRBD1 (6 bases). Germline CDR1 and CDR2: LNHDA and SQIVND (reference sequence). V was clipped by 1 base and J by 1 base, with 13 bases between them. The CDR3 runs to 16 residues. The CDR3 DNA follows: TGTGCCAGTAGTATAGGGGCGGCGGGGGCGAACACTGAAGCTTTCTTT. Protein: CASSIGAAGANTEAFF.

The V and J genes are TRBV30 and TRBJ2-5; 7 bases line up with TRBD2. This CDR3 region has 12 residues. Per germline, CDR1 GTSNPN and CDR2 SVGIG (reference sequence). The V and J ends lost 3 bases and 7 bases, in that order; junction bases with no gene match: 5. In nucleotides, the CDR3 is TGTGCCTGGAGGGCTAGCGGTGGGACCCAGTACTTC. Amino acid sequence: CAWRASGGTQYF.

The J gene is TRBJ1-5, the V gene TRBV19, with 8 bases that match TRBD1. Germline-derived CDR1 and CDR2 are LNHDA and SQIVND (reference sequence). V gave up 10 bases and J gave up 1 base; unmatched junction bases: 6. The length of the CDR3 is 14 residues. CDR3 in amino acids: CATGRQGSNQPQHF. For the CDR3, the DNA is TGTGCCACCGGAAGACAGGGGAGCAATCAGCCCCAGCATTTT.

The genes are TRBV29-1 and TRBJ2-1; TRBD1 matches 12 bases. The CDR3 is made up of 14 amino acids. Trimming cost V 6 bases and J 8 bases; bases outside gene matches: 8. The germline CDR1 and CDR2 sequences are SQVTM and ANQGSEA. CDR3 nucleotides: TGCAGCGTCACCGGGACAGGGGGCTTTCATGAGCAGTTCTTC. The encoded protein is CSVTGTGGFHEQFF.

The V call is TRBV5-6, the J call TRBJ2-1; 9 bases fit TRBD2. The CDR3 is 16 amino acids. Per the germline V gene, CDR1 is SGHDT and CDR2 is YYEEEE. J lost 5 bases, V lost 4 bases, and 10 bases had no gene match. The CDR3 nucleotides read TGTGCCAGCAGCGGGCTGCGGACTAGCGCAGACAATGAGCAGTTCTTC. This codes for CASSGLRTSADNEQFF.

The chain carries TRBV11-2 and TRBJ1-1; D uncertain. Trimming removed 8 bases from V and 1 base from J, with 14 bases in between. The V gene's germline CDR1 is SGHAT and CDR2 FQNNGV. This CDR3 has 14 amino acids. Written as DNA, the CDR3 is TGTGCCAGCTCGGGTTTCTCGGGGAACACTGAAGCTTTCTTT. It codes for CASSGFSGNTEAFF. Full variable domain (remainder filled in from reference TRBV11-2 and TRBJ1-1): EAGVAQSPRYKIIEKRQSVAFWCNPISGHATLYWYQQILGQGPKLLIQFQNNGVVDDSQLPKDRFSAERLKGVDSTLKIQPAKLEDSAVYLCASSGFSGNTEAFFGQGTRLTVV.

V usage is TRBV7-9 and J usage is TRBJ2-2, with 9 bases lining up with TRBD2. The CDR3 is 16 residues long. V shed 3 bases, J shed 1 base, and the junction held 3 bases outside the gene matches. In germline, CDR1 is SEHNR, CDR2 FQNEAQ (reference sequence). This CDR3 is CASSFGLALNTGELFF. Written as DNA, the CDR3 is TGTGCCAGCAGCTTTGGACTAGCGTTGAACACCGGGGAGCTGTTTTTT.

The CDR3, as DNA: TGCGCCACATCGATGGGACTAGCGGGGCTATCTCGAGCCTACGAGCAGTACTTC. Its translation: CATSMGLAGLSRAYEQYF. The chain joins TRBV10-1 to TRBJ2-7, with TRBD2 matching over 13 bases. The CDR3 is made up of 18 amino acids. V trimming: 10 bases; J trimming: 2 bases; junction bases outside the gene matches: 17. Germline values: CDR1 WNHNN, CDR2 SYGVQD (reference sequence).

J is TRBJ1-4 and V is TRBV27; D might be TRBD1 (6 bases). This CDR3 has 16 amino acids. The V gene lost 2 bases and the J gene lost 2 bases, with 12 bases spanning the gap. Germline CDR1 is MNHEY and CDR2 is SMNVEV (reference sequence). CDR3 nucleotides: TGTGCCAGCAGTTTAAGAGGGGGTTTTACTAATGAAAAACTGTTTTTT. Protein: CASSLRGGFTNEKLFF.

This clone has a single count. The V gene is TRBV4-3, the J gene TRBJ2-1; a weak D match, TRBD1 (5 bases). The CDR3 length is 16 residues. CDR1 LGHNA and CDR2 YSLEER come from the germline V gene. With 0 bases removed from V and 2 bases from J, the gap between germline ends came to 11 bases. The CDR3 DNA reads TGCGCCAGCAGCCAAGATAGGGCAGGGACCTACAATGAGCAGTTCTTC. Its translation is CASSQDRAGTYNEQFF.

The V call is TRBV27, the J call TRBJ2-7; 12 bases map to TRBD2. This CDR3 spans 16 amino acids. Germline CDR1 is MNHEY and CDR2 is SMNVEV (reference sequence). The ends lost 4 bases at V and 2 bases at J; junction bases unmatched: 6. Here the CDR3 DNA reads TGTGCCAGCAGTTCCGCACTAGCGGGAGGCACCTACGAGCAGTACTTC. This sequence encodes CASSSALAGGTYEQYF.

The chain employs TRBV7-9 and TRBJ2-2, with TRBD1 identical over 7 bases. The CDR3 is made up of 14 amino acids. From germline, CDR1 is SEHNR and CDR2 FQNEAQ (reference sequence). The J segment lost 6 bases and the V segment lost 5 bases, leaving 6 bases of the junction unmatched. This CDR3 reads CASSTTGSAGELFF. The CDR3 DNA sequence: TGTGCCAGCAGCACGACAGGGTCGGCCGGGGAGCTGTTTTTT. Full variable domain (rest looked up from reference TRBV7-9 and TRBJ2-2): DTGVSQNPRHKITKRGQNVTFRCDPISEHNRLYWYRQTLGQGPEFLTYFQNEAQLEKSRLLSDRFSAERPKGSFSTLEIQRTEQGDSAMYLCASSTTGSAGELFFGEGSRLTVL.

Only a few counts were recorded for this clone. The CDR3 loop reads CASSSHYRQGPQPQHF. CDR3 in DNA: TGTGCCAGCAGTTCCCACTACCGACAGGGTCCTCAGCCCCAGCATTTT. This sequence joins TRBV6-2 or TRBV6-3 and TRBJ1-5; 7 bases are a match to TRBD1. Germline CDR1 and CDR2: MNHEY and SVGEGT. Trimming cost V 4 bases and J 6 bases; bases outside gene matches: 12. The CDR3 contains 16 residues.

This rearrangement joins TRBV6-5 to TRBJ2-2, with 11 bases identical to TRBD2. The V segment lost 5 bases and the J segment 6 bases; nucleotides outside the gene matches: 2. Germline CDR1 reads MNHEY; CDR2 reads SVGAGI. The CDR3 spans 14 residues. This CDR3 is CASSTSGSAGELFF. CDR3 DNA: TGTGCCAGCAGTACTAGCGGGAGCGCCGGGGAGCTGTTTTTT.

The rearrangement joins TRBV4-1 to TRBJ1-2; the match to TRBD1 covers 7 bases. This CDR3 contains 17 residues. Germline V lookup: CDR1 MGHRA, CDR2 YSYEKL. The J segment lost 0 bases and the V segment lost 4 bases, leaving 11 bases of the junction unmatched. The CDR3 is CASSPHEGTAPNYGYTF. DNA of the CDR3: TGCGCCAGCAGCCCACACGAAGGGACAGCCCCTAACTATGGCTACACCTTC.

This chain connects TRBV7-8 to TRBJ1-2, with 12 bases lining up with TRBD1. Germline V gene sequence: CDR1 SGHVS, CDR2 FQNEAQ. Trimming removed 10 bases from V and 3 bases from J; junction bases left unmatched: 6. There are 14 residues in the CDR3. The CDR3 bases are TGTGCCACCGGGACAGGGGGCGCGGACTATGGCTACACCTTC. Protein: CATGTGGADYGYTF.

V gene TRBV28 combines with J gene TRBJ1-5, with D perhaps TRBD1 (5 bases). Looked up from germline, CDR1 is MDHEN and CDR2 is SYDVKM. Trimming stripped 8 bases from V and 3 bases from J, with 17 bases between. This CDR3 has 15 residues. The CDR3 reads CASVPAGIVNQPQHF. The CDR3 bases are TGTGCCAGCGTACCCGCAGGGATAGTCAATCAGCCCCAGCATTTT.

The chain joins TRBV18 to TRBJ2-7, with D uncertain. The CDR3 extends over 12 amino acids. V dropped 5 bases and J dropped 4 bases, with 9 bases sitting between them. Germline V gene data show CDR1 as KGHSH and CDR2 as LQKENI. The CDR3 protein is CASSEELYEQYF. The CDR3 nucleotides read TGTGCCAGCTCAGAAGAGCTATACGAGCAGTACTTC.

This chain joins TRBV7-8 and TRBJ1-2, with 11 bases that match TRBD1. CDR1 SGHVS and CDR2 FQNEAQ come from the germline V gene. Trimming removed 3 bases from V and 6 bases from J; junction bases left unmatched: 9. The CDR3 runs 16 residues. In DNA, the CDR3 is TGTGCCAGCAGCTTGGACAGGGGGCGAGGGTCCGATGGCTACACCTTC. It encodes CASSLDRGRGSDGYTF.